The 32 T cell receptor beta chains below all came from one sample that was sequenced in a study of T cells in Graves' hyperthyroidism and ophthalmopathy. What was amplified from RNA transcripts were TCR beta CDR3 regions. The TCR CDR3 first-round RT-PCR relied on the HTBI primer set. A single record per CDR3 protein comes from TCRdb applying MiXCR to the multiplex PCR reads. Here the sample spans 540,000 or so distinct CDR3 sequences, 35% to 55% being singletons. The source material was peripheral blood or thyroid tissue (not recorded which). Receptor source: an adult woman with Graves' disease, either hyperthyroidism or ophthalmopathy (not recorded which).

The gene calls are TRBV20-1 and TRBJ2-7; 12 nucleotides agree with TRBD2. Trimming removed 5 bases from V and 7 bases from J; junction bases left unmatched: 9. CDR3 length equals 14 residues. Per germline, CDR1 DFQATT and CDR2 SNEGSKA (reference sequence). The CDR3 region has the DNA TGCAGTGCTGGAAGACTAGCGGGGGTAGGTGAGCAGTACTTC. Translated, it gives CSAGRLAGVGEQYF.

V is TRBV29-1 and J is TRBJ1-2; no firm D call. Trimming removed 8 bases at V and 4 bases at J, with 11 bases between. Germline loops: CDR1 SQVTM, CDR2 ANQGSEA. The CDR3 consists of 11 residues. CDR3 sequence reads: CSLAAGYGYTF. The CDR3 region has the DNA TGCAGCTTGGCTGCAGGCTATGGCTACACCTTC.

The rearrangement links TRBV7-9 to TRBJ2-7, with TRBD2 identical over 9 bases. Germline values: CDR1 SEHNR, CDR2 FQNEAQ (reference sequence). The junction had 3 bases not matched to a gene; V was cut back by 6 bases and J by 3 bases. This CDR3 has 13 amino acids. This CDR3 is CASRGAGGYEQYF. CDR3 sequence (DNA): TGTGCCAGCAGGGGAGCGGGAGGCTACGAGCAGTACTTC. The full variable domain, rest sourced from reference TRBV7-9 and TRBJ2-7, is DTGVSQNPRHKITKRGQNVTFRCDPISEHNRLYWYRQTLGQGPEFLTYFQNEAQLEKSRLLSDRFSAERPKGSFSTLEIQRTEQGDSAMYLCASRGAGGYEQYFGPGTRLTVT.

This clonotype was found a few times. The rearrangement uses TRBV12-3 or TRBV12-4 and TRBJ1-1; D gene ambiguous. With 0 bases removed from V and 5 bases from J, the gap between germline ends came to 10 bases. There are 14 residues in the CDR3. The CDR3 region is CASSLAGSVTEAFF. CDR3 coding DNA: TGTGCCAGCAGTTTAGCAGGGTCGGTGACTGAAGCTTTCTTT.

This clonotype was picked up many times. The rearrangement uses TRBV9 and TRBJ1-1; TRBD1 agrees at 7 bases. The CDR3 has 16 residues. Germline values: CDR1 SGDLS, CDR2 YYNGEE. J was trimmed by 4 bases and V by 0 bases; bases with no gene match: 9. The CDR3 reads CASSVGGQDRRTEAFF. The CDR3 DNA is TGTGCCAGCAGCGTAGGAGGACAGGACCGACGCACTGAAGCTTTCTTT. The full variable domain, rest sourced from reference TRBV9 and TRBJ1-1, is DSGVTQTPKHLITATGQRVTLRCSPRSGDLSVYWYQQSLDQGLQFLIQYYNGEERAKGNILERFSAQQFPDLHSELNLSSLELGDSALYFCASSVGGQDRRTEAFFGQGTRLTVV.

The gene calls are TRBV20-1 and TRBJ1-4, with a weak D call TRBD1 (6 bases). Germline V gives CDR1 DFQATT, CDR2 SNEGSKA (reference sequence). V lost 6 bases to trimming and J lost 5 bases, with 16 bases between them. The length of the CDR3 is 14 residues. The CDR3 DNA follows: TGCAGTGCGAGCCCAGGGGCCAACAATGAAAAACTGTTTTTT. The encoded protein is CSASPGANNEKLFF.

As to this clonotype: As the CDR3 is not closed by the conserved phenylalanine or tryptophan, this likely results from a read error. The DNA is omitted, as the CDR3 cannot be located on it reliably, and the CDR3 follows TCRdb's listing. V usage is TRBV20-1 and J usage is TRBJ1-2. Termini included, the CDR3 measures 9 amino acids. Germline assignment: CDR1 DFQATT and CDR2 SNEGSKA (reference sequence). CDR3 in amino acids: CSARRQLTY.

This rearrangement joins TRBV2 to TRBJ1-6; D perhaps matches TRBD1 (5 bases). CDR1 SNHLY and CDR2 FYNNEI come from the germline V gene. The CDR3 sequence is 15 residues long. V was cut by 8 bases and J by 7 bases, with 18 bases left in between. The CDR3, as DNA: TGTGCCAGCCATTCCCAGGGACTTCCCAATTCACCCCTCCACTTT. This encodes CASHSQGLPNSPLHF.

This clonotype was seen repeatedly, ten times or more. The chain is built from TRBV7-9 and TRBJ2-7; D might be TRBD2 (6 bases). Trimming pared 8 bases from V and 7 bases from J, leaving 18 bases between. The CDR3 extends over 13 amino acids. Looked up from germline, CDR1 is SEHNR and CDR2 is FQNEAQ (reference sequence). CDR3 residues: CASGAADREEQYF. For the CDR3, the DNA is TGTGCCAGCGGGGCAGCGGACCGGGAGGAGCAGTACTTC.

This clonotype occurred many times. The CDR3, as DNA: TGTGCCATCACCCGTACAGGGGGCATGGCGGGAGGGCCCTACGAGCAGTACTTC. Its translation: CAITRTGGMAGGPYEQYF. The chain couples TRBV10-3 to TRBJ2-7; D is tentatively TRBD1 or TRBD2 (9 bases each). In germline, CDR1 is ENHRY, CDR2 SYGVKD. Trimming removed 7 bases from V and 2 bases from J, with 27 bases in between. The CDR3 has 18 residues.

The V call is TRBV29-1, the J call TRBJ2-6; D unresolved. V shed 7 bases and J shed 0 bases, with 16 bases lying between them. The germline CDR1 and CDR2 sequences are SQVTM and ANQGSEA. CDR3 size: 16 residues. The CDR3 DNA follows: TGCAGCGCCAATCGCTGGGTGAGCTCTGGGGCCAACGTCCTGACTTTC. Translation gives CSANRWVSSGANVLTF. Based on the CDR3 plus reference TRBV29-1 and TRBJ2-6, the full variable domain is SAVISQKPSRDICQRGTSLTIQCQVDSQVTMMFWYRQQPGQSLTLIATANQGSEATYESGFVIDKFPISRPNLTFSTLTVSNMSPEDSSIYLCSANRWVSSGANVLTFGAGSRLTVL.

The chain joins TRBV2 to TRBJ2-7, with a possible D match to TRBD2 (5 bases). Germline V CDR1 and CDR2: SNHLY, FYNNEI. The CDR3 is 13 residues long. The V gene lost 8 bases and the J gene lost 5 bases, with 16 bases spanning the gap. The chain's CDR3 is CASLASGFHEQYF. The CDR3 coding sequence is TGTGCCAGCTTAGCGTCGGGGTTCCACGAGCAGTACTTC.

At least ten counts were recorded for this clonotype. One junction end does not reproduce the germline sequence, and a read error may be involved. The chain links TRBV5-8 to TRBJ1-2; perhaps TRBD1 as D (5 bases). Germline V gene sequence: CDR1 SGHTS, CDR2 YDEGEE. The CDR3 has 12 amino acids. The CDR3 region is CASSRSEGPLAF. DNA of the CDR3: TGTGCCAGCAGCCGCAGCGAGGGACCTCTGGCCTTC. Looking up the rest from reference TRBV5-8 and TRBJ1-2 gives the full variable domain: EAGVTQSPTHLIKTRGQQATLRCSPISGHTSVYWYQQALGLGLQFLLWYDEGEERNRGNFPPRFSGRQFPNYSSELNVNALELEDSALYLCASSRSEGPLAFGSGTRLTVV.

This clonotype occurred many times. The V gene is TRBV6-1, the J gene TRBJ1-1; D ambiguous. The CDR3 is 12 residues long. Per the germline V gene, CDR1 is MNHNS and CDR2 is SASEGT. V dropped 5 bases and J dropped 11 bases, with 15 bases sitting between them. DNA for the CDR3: TGTGCCAGCAGTTTCCGTGGGGAGGCGGCTTTCTTT. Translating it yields CASSFRGEAAFF.

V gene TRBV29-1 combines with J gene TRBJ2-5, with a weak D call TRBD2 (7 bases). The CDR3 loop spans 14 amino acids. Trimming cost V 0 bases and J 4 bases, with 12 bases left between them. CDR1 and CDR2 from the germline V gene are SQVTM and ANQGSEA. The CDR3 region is CSVEDRGGAETQYF. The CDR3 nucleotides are TGCAGCGTTGAAGATAGAGGGGGGGCAGAGACCCAGTACTTC.

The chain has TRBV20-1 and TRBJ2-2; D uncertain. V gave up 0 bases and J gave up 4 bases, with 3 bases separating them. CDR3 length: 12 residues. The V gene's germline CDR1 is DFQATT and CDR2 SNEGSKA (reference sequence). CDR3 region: CSARDVTGELFF. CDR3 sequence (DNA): TGCAGTGCTAGAGATGTCACCGGGGAGCTGTTTTTT.

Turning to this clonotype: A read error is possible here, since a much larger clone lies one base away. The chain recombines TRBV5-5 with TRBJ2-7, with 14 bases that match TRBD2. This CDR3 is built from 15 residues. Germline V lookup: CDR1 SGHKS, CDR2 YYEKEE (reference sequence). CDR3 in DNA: TGTGCCGGCAGCTTAGGGACTAGCGGGAGCCACGAGCAGTACTTC. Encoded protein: CAGSLGTSGSHEQYF.

CDR3 loop: CASSPWTGYGYTF. The CDR3 region has the DNA TGTGCCAGCAGCCCGTGGACAGGGTATGGCTACACCTTC. The rearrangement joins TRBV13 to TRBJ1-2, with 8 bases that match TRBD1. CDR3 length equals 13 residues. Germline-derived CDR1 and CDR2 are PRHDT and FYEKMQ (reference sequence). Trimming took 5 bases from V and 5 from J; bases not matched to a gene: 4.

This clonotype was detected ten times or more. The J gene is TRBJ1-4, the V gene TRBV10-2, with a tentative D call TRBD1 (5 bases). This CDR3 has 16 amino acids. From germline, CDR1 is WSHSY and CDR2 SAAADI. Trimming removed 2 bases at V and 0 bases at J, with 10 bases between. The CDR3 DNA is TGCGCCAGCAGTGAGGGGGCAGGTGCAACTAATGAAAAACTGTTTTTT. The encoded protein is CASSEGAGATNEKLFF.

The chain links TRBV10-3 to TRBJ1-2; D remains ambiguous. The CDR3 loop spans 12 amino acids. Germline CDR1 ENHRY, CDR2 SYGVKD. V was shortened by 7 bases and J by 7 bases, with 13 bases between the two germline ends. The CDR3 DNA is TGTGCCATCATGGCCCCAGAAGGTGGCTACACCTTC. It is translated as CAIMAPEGGYTF.

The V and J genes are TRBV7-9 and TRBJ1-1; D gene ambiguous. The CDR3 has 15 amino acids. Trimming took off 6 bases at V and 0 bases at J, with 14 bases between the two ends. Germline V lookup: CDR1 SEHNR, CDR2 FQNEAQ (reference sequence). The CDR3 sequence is CASSPQMGMNTEAFF. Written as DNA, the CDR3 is TGTGCCAGCAGTCCACAAATGGGAATGAACACTGAAGCTTTCTTT.

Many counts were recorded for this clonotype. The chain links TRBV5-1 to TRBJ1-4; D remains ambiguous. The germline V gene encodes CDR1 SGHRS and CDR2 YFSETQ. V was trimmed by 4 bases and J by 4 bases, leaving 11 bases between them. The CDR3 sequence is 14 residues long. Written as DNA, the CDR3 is TGCGCCAGCAGCCGAACGGATCGTAATGAAAAACTGTTTTTT. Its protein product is CASSRTDRNEKLFF.

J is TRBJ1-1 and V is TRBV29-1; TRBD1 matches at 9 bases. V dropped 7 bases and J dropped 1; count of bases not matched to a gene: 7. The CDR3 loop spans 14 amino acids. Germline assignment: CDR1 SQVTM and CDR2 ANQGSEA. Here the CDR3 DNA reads TGCAGCGCGGACAGGGGCCTCAAGAACACTGAAGCTTTCTTT. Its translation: CSADRGLKNTEAFF.

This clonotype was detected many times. The DNA of the CDR3 is TGTGCCAGCAGGAAAGGGGGGGACTCCGGGTCCGGGGAGCTGTTTTTT. Protein: CASRKGGDSGSGELFF. The V call is TRBV2, the J call TRBJ2-2, with a tentative D call TRBD2 (7 bases). V was trimmed by 6 bases and J by 6 bases, leaving 20 bases between them. The CDR3 is 16 residues long. Germline values: CDR1 SNHLY, CDR2 FYNNEI. The variable domain in full, completed from reference TRBV2 and TRBJ2-2, reads EPEVTQTPSHQVTQMGQEVILRCVPISNHLYFYWYRQILGQKVEFLVSFYNNEISEKSEIFDDQFSVERPDGSNFTLKIRSTKLEDSAMYFCASRKGGDSGSGELFFGEGSRLTVL.

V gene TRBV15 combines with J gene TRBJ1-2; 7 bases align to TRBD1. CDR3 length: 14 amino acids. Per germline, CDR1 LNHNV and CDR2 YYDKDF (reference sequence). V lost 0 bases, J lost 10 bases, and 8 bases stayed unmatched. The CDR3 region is CATSRDRTGYDYTF. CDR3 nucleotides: TGTGCCACCAGCAGAGATCGGACAGGCTACGACTACACCTTC.

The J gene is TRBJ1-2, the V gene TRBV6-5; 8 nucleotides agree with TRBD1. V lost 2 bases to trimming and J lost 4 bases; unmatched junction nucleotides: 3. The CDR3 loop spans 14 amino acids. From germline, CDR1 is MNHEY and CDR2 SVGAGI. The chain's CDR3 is CASSYATGVYGYTF. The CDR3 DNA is TGTGCCAGCAGTTACGCGACAGGGGTCTATGGCTACACCTTC.

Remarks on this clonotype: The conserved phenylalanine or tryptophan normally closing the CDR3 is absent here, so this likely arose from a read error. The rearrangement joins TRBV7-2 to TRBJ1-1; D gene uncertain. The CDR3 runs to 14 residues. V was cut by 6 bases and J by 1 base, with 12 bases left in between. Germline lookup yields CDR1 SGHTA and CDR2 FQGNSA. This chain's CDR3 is CTSSYGGTNTEAFL. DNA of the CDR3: TGTACCAGCAGTTACGGCGGTACGAACACTGAAGCTTTCCTT.

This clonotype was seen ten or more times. The CDR3 region has the DNA TGCGCCAGCAGCATCTCCGGGACAAAAAGCTACGAGCAGTACTTC. It translates to CASSISGTKSYEQYF. The chain employs TRBV5-1 and TRBJ2-7, with D maybe TRBD1 (6 bases). Trimming removed 4 bases at V and 3 bases at J, with 17 bases between. In germline, CDR1 is SGHRS, CDR2 YFSETQ. The CDR3 contains 15 residues.

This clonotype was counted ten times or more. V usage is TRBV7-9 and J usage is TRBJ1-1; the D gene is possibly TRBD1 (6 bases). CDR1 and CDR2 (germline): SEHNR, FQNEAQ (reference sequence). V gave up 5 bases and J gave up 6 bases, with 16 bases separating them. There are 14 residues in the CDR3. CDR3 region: CASSGGQYTPEAFF. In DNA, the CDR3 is TGTGCCAGCAGCGGCGGACAGTATACCCCTGAAGCTTTCTTT.

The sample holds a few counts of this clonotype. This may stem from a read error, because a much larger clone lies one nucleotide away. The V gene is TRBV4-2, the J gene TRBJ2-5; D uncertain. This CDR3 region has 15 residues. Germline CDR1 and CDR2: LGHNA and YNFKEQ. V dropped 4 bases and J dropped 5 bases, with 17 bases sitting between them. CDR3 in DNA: TGTGCCAGCAGCCGCCACGCGACCGGTGGGGAGACCCAGTACTTC. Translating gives CASSRHATGGETQYF.

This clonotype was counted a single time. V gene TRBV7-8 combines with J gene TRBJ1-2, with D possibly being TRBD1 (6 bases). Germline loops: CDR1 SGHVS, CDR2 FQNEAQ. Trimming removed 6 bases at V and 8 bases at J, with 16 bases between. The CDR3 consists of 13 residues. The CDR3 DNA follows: TGTGCCAGCAGACCTCCAGGGGCGGGGGGCTACACCTTC. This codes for CASRPPGAGGYTF.

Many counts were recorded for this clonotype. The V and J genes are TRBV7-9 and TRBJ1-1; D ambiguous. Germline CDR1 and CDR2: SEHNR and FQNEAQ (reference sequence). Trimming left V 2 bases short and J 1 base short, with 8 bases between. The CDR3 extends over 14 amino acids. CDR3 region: CASSLLQKNTEAFF. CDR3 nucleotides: TGTGCCAGCAGCTTACTCCAGAAGAACACTGAAGCTTTCTTT.